This T cell receptor beta chain was retrieved from a study of cytotoxic CD8 clonotypes in ibrutinib-treated CLL. General observations from the study: Clonality grew at ibrutinib response; at progression, it decreased back toward baseline. There were few public clonotypes, and on treatment they contracted or stayed stable.

Measured with immunoSEQ multiplex PCR; TCRdb has only the in-frame clones, and not every one. Counted here are some 140,000 clones, less than 95% occurring once; the ten biggest clones make up 10% to 13%. Of note for this clone: Its antigen remains unidentified.

Library input was 1.5 to 2 micrograms of DNA from cryopreserved PBMCs. The clonotype comes from a human donor with chronic lymphocytic leukemia. Source: PBMCs, taken after 12 months of ibrutinib treatment.

CDR3 DNA sequence: TGTGCCAGCAGCTTAGTACGGGCGGGCGGGAGGCGGAATGAGCAGTTCTTC. It specifies CASSLVRAGGRRNEQFF. The chain has TRBV7-2 and TRBJ2-1, with 8 positions matching TRBD2. Germline-derived CDR1 and CDR2 are SGHTA and FQGNSA. The CDR3 loop spans 17 amino acids. The junction had 12 bases not matched to a gene; V was cut back by 1 base and J by 7 bases.